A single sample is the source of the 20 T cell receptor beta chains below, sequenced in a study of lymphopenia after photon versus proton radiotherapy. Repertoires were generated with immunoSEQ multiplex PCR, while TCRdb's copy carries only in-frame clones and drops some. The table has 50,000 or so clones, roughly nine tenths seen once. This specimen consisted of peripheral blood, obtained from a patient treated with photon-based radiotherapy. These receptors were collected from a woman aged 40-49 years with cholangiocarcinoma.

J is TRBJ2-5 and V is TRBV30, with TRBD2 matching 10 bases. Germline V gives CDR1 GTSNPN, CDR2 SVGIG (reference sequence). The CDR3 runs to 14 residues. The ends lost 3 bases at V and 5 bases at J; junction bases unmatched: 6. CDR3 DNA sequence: TGTGCCTGGAGCGCTAGCGGGGGCGCGGAGACCCAGTACTTC. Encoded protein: CAWSASGGAETQYF.

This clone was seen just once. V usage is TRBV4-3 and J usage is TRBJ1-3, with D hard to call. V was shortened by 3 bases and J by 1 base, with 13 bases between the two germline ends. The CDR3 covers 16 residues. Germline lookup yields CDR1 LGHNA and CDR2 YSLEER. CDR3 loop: CASSHSSGGSGNTIYF. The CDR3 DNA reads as TGCGCCAGCAGCCATTCCTCGGGCGGGTCTGGAAACACCATATATTTT.

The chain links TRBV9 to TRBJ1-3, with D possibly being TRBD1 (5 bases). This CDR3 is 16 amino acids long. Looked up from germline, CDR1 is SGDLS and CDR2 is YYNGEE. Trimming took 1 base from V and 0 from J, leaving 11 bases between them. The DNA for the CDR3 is TGTGCCAGCAGCGTATTGGGGACCTTCTCTGGAAACACCATATATTTT. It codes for CASSVLGTFSGNTIYF.

CDR3 in DNA: TGTGCCAGCAGTGAAGCGCGGGAGGACGATCAGCCCCAGCATTTT. It is translated as CASSEAREDDQPQHF. V is TRBV2 and J is TRBJ1-5, with D unclear. Germline lookup yields CDR1 SNHLY and CDR2 FYNNEI. V lost 0 bases and J 5 bases, leaving 11 bases between the germline ends. The CDR3 totals 15 residues.

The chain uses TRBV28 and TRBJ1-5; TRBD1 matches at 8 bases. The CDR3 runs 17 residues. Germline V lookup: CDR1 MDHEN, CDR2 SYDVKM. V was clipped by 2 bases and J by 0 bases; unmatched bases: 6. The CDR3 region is CASSLGQGSYSNQPQHF. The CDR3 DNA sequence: TGTGCCAGCAGTTTAGGACAGGGCTCATATAGCAATCAGCCCCAGCATTTT.

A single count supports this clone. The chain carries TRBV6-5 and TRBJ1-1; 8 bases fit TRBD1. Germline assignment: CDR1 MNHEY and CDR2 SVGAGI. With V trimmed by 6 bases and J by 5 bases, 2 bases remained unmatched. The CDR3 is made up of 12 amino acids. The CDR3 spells CASRRQGTEAFF. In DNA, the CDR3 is TGTGCCAGCAGGCGACAGGGGACTGAAGCTTTCTTT.

CDR3 amino acids: CASTPRGTSNQPQHF. The CDR3 coding sequence is TGTGCCAGTACCCCGAGAGGGACGAGCAATCAGCCCCAGCATTTT. The chain carries TRBV19 and TRBJ1-5, with D tentatively TRBD1 (5 bases). Germline CDR1 is LNHDA and CDR2 is SQIVND (reference sequence). V shed 7 bases and J shed 1 base, with 14 bases lying between them. The CDR3 has 15 residues.

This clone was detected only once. Here the CDR3 reads CASSADRDAYGYTF. CDR3 coding DNA: TGCGCCAGCAGCGCTGACAGGGACGCTTATGGCTACACCTTC. The genes are TRBV5-1 and TRBJ1-2; 7 bases are shared with TRBD1. Trimming removed 4 bases from V and 5 bases from J; junction bases left unmatched: 8. CDR3 length equals 14 residues. The germline gives CDR1 SGHRS, CDR2 YFSETQ.

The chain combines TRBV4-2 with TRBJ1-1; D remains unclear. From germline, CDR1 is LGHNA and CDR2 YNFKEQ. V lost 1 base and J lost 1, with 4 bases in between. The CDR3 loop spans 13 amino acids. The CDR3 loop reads CASSQGGNTEAFF. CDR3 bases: TGTGCCAGCAGCCAAGGGGGGAACACTGAAGCTTTCTTT.

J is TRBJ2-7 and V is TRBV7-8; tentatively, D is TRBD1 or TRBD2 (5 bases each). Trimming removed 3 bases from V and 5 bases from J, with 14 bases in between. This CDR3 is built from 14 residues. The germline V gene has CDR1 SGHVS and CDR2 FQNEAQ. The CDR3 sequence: CASSLGRGRHEQYF. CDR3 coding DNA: TGTGCCAGCAGCTTGGGGCGAGGGCGACACGAGCAGTACTTC.

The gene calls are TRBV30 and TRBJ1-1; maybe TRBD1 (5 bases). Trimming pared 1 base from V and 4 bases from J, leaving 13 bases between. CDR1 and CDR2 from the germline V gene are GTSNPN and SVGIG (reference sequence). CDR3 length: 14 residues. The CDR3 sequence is CAWSGIAGSTEAFF. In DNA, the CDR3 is TGTGCCTGGAGTGGAATTGCAGGGAGCACTGAAGCTTTCTTT. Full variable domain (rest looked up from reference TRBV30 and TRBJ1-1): SQTIHQWPATLVQPVGSPLSLECTVEGTSNPNLYWYRQAAGRGLQLLFYSVGIGQISSEVPQNLSASRPQDRQFILSSKKLLLSDSGFYLCAWSGIAGSTEAFFGQGTRLTVV.

CDR3 sequence reads: CASSYTSGQAKNIQYF. CDR3 in DNA: TGTGCCAGCAGCTACACTAGCGGCCAAGCCAAAAACATTCAGTACTTC. The chain recombines TRBV7-9 with TRBJ2-4, with 8 bases lining up with TRBD2. The CDR3 extends over 16 amino acids. V lost 4 bases to trimming and J lost 0 bases; unmatched junction nucleotides: 5. In germline, CDR1 is SEHNR, CDR2 FQNEAQ (reference sequence).

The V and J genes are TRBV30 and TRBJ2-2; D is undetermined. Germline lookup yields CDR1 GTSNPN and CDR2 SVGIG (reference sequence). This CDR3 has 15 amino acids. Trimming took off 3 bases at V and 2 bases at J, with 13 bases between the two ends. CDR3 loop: CAWSAALSNTGELFF. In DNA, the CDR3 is TGTGCCTGGAGCGCGGCACTATCTAACACCGGGGAGCTGTTTTTT.

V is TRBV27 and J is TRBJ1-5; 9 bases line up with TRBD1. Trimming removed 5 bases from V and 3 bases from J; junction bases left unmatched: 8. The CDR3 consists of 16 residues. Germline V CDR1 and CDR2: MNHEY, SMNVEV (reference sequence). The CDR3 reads CASSPQTGGYNQPQHF. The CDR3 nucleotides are TGTGCCAGCAGTCCCCAGACAGGGGGGTACAATCAGCCCCAGCATTTT.

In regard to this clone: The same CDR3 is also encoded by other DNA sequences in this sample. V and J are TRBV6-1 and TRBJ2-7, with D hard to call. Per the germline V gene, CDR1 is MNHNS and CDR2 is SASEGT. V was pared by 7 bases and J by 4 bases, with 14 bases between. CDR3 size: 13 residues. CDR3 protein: CASTKGQGYEQYF. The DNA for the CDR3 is TGTGCCAGCACCAAAGGCCAAGGGTACGAGCAGTACTTC.

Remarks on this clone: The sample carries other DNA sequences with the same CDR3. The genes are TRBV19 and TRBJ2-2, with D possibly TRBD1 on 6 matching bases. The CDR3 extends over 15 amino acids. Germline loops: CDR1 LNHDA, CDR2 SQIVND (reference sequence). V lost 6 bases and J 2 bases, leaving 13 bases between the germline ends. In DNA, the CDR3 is TGTGCCAGTAGGCCAGGACAGCAAAACACCGGGGAGCTGTTTTTT. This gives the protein CASRPGQQNTGELFF.

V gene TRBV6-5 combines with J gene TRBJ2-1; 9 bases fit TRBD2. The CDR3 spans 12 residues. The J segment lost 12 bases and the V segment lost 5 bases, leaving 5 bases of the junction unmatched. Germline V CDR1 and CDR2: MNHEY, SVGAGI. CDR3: CASSPRTSVQFF. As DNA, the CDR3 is TGTGCCAGCAGTCCGAGGACTAGCGTGCAGTTCTTC.

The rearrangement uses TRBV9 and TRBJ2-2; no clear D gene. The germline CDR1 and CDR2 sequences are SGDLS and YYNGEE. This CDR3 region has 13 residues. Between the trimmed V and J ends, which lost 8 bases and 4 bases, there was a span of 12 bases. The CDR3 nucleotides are TGTGCCAGTAGACCGGCGGTCACCGGGGAGCTGTTTTTT. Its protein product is CASRPAVTGELFF.

CDR3 sequence: CANQGSRDTEAFF. The CDR3 nucleotides are TGTGCCAACCAGGGGAGTCGTGACACTGAAGCTTTCTTT. The V and J genes are TRBV28 and TRBJ1-1, with D possibly matching TRBD1 (6 bases). Trimming removed 10 bases at V and 3 bases at J, with 15 bases between. Germline CDR1 is MDHEN and CDR2 is SYDVKM. The CDR3 runs to 13 residues.

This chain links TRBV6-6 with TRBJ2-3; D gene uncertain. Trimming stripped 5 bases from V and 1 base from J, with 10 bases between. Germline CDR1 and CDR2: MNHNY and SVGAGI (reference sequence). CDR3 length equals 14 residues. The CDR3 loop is CASSRDFGTDTQYF. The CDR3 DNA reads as TGTGCCAGCAGTAGGGATTTCGGCACAGATACGCAGTATTTT.